The rows below give T cell receptor beta chains drawn from one sample of a study of Ad26.COV2.S vaccination and SARS-CoV-2 variants. Some clones are missing from TCRdb's copy, which holds only in-frame ones; the method was immunoSEQ multiplex PCR. The sample carries around 320,000 clones, approximately 80% recorded once. Sequencing was performed on peripheral blood, taken in a trial of Ad26.COV2.S vaccine versus placebo. The receptors here all came from a person aged 18-65 years who received the Ad26.COV2.S COVID-19 vaccine or a placebo. The CDR3 runs from the conserved cysteine through the conserved F or W. Each record gives: J gene, V gene, D gene, clone size, CDR3 DNA, CDR3 protein. The D gene is left open where the match is weak. Size values are once, few and many counts, or a class for expanded clones, and some rows have none.

J: TRBJ2-7
V: TRBV24-1
D: TRBD1
size: -
DNA: TGTGCCACCAGTGCCCAGGGACAGGGGGCGGGCGAGCAGTACTTC
CDR3: CATSAQGQGAGEQYF

J: TRBJ2-3
V: TRBV7-9
D: TRBD2
size: -
DNA: TGTGCCAGCAGCCCAAGTGGCGGGGGGGCAACAGATACGCAGTATTTT
CDR3: CASSPSGGGATDTQYF

J: TRBJ2-5
V: TRBV28
D: TRBD1
size: once
DNA: TGTGCCAGCAGTTTTCTTGGGACAGGAGAACAAGAGACCCAGTACTTC
CDR3: CASSFLGTGEQETQYF

J: TRBJ1-2
V: TRBV15
D: -
size: -
DNA: TGTGCCACCAGCAGAGGGAGGGGGGATAACTATGGCTACACCTTC
CDR3: CATSRGRGDNYGYTF

J: TRBJ2-7
V: TRBV24-1
D: -
size: -
DNA: TGTGCCACCAGTGCCAGGGTCTACGGCGAGCAGTACTTC
CDR3: CATSARVYGEQYF

J: TRBJ1-2
V: TRBV3-1/TRBV3-2
D: -
size: few
DNA: TGTGCCAGCAGCCAAGACCCCGGCGGGGAATACGGTGGCTACACCTTC
CDR3: CASSQDPGGEYGGYTF

J: TRBJ1-1
V: TRBV5-1
D: -
size: -
DNA: TGCGCCAGCGGCGGGGGGACGCGGGCTGAAGCTTTCTTT
CDR3: CASGGGTRAEAFF

J: TRBJ1-1
V: TRBV27
D: -
size: -
DNA: TGTGCCAGCAGTTCCCGCGGCGGAGGTCCGAACACTGAAGCTTTCTTT
CDR3: CASSSRGGGPNTEAFF

J: TRBJ2-3
V: TRBV6-5
D: TRBD2
size: -
DNA: TGTGCCAGCATGGGAGGGTCGGGGGGCACAGATACGCAGTATTTT
CDR3: CASMGGSGGTDTQYF

J: TRBJ2-7
V: TRBV19
D: TRBD1
size: -
DNA: TGTGCCAGTAGTATAGGAAGGGGGCCCATCTACGAGCAGTACTTC
CDR3: CASSIGRGPIYEQYF

J: TRBJ2-3
V: TRBV14
D: TRBD1
size: -
DNA: TGTGCCAGCAGCTCTCGACAGGGCTTGCTAGATACGCAGTATTTT
CDR3: CASSSRQGLLDTQYF

J: TRBJ2-3
V: TRBV27
D: -
size: -
DNA: TGTGCCAGCAGCATTCGCCCGGGACTCACCGCGAGGACAGATACGCAGTATTTT
CDR3: CASSIRPGLTARTDTQYF

J: TRBJ2-3
V: TRBV14
D: TRBD1
size: -
DNA: TGTGCCAGCAGCCAAGGGGGACAGGGATACACAGATACGCAGTATTTT
CDR3: CASSQGGQGYTDTQYF

J: TRBJ2-1
V: TRBV11-3
D: -
size: -
DNA: TGTGCCAGCAGCTTAGTATCATCTAGAAGCTCCTACAATGAGCAGTTCTTC
CDR3: CASSLVSSRSSYNEQFF

J: TRBJ2-1
V: TRBV9
D: -
size: -
DNA: TGTGCCAGCAGCGGGGCCGGGAACAATGAGCAGTTCTTC
CDR3: CASSGAGNNEQFF

J: TRBJ1-5
V: TRBV7-9
D: -
size: -
DNA: TGTGCCAGCAGCTTAAACGGCAGGAATCAGCCCCAGCATTTT
CDR3: CASSLNGRNQPQHF

J: TRBJ1-2
V: TRBV5-1
D: -
size: -
DNA: TGCGCCAGCAGCTTGGCGCCAGGGCAGGACTACACCTTC
CDR3: CASSLAPGQDYTF

J: TRBJ1-6
V: TRBV6-5
D: -
size: -
DNA: TGTGCCAGCATGCGGATTCAGGGAAACTCACCCCTCCACTTT
CDR3: CASMRIQGNSPLHF

J: TRBJ2-5
V: TRBV11-2
D: TRBD2
size: -
DNA: TGTGCCAGCAGCTCGAGACTAGCGGGGGGGCAAGAGACCCAGTACTTC
CDR3: CASSSRLAGGQETQYF

J: TRBJ1-2
V: TRBV7-9
D: -
size: -
DNA: TGTGCCAGCAGCTTGTTGACTCCTTATGGCTACACCTTC
CDR3: CASSLLTPYGYTF

J: TRBJ1-2
V: TRBV2
D: -
size: -
DNA: TGTGCCAGCAGTGGGCAGCCAGTACAATCCTATGGCTACACCTTC
CDR3: CASSGQPVQSYGYTF

J: TRBJ2-1
V: TRBV12-3/TRBV12-4
D: -
size: -
DNA: TGTGCCAGCAGTTTATTGGCGTACAATGAGCAGTTCTTC
CDR3: CASSLLAYNEQFF

J: TRBJ2-1
V: TRBV6-6
D: TRBD1
size: -
DNA: TGTGCCAGCAGTTACCGGACAGGGACGGTTGAGCAGTTCTTC
CDR3: CASSYRTGTVEQFF

J: TRBJ1-3
V: TRBV14
D: -
size: -
DNA: TGTGCCAGCAGTCTCAGGGGCACTGGAAACACCATATATTTT
CDR3: CASSLRGTGNTIYF

J: TRBJ1-3
V: TRBV5-1
D: TRBD1
size: few
DNA: TGCGCCAGCAGCTCGCGGACAGGGGGCCGTGGAAACACCATATATTTT
CDR3: CASSSRTGGRGNTIYF

J: TRBJ1-2
V: TRBV3-1/TRBV3-2
D: -
size: -
DNA: TGTGCCAGCAGCCCAGTAGGGGGGGCAAACTATGGCTACACCTTC
CDR3: CASSPVGGANYGYTF

J: TRBJ2-2
V: TRBV15
D: -
size: -
DNA: TGTGCCACCAGCAGAAACACCGGGGAGCTGTTTTTT
CDR3: CATSRNTGELFF

J: TRBJ1-2
V: TRBV7-9
D: -
size: few
DNA: TGTGCCAGCAGCTTAGATGCCAGGGACGGCTACACCTTC
CDR3: CASSLDARDGYTF

J: TRBJ1-2
V: TRBV12-3/TRBV12-4
D: TRBD1
size: once
DNA: TGTGCCAGCAGCAGGACAGGGGTCTATGGCTACACCTTC
CDR3: CASSRTGVYGYTF

J: TRBJ2-1
V: TRBV6-5
D: TRBD1
size: few
DNA: TGTGCCAGCAGAACCGGGACAGGGAGAAATGAGCAGTTCTTC
CDR3: CASRTGTGRNEQFF

J: TRBJ1-3
V: TRBV3-1/TRBV3-2
D: TRBD1
size: -
DNA: TGTGCCAGCAGCCCTGGACAGGGGGCATCTGGAAACACCATATATTTT
CDR3: CASSPGQGASGNTIYF

J: TRBJ2-2
V: TRBV19
D: -
size: -
DNA: TGTGCCAGTAGTATAATGGGAGGGGGTAACACCGGGGAGCTGTTTTTT
CDR3: CASSIMGGGNTGELFF

J: TRBJ2-7
V: TRBV11-2
D: -
size: -
DNA: TGTGCCAGCAGCTTAGGCCCAGGAAGCGGTGGGAACGAGCAGTACTTC
CDR3: CASSLGPGSGGNEQYF

J: TRBJ2-7
V: TRBV7-8
D: -
size: -
DNA: TGTGCCAGCAGCTTAGCTTGGCAGGTCAGAGGATACGAGCAGTACTTC
CDR3: CASSLAWQVRGYEQYF

J: TRBJ1-4
V: TRBV10-3
D: TRBD1
size: once
DNA: TGTGCCATCAGTGAGTCGAGGGCAGGGGGCCTTGAAAAACTGTTTTTT
CDR3: CAISESRAGGLEKLFF